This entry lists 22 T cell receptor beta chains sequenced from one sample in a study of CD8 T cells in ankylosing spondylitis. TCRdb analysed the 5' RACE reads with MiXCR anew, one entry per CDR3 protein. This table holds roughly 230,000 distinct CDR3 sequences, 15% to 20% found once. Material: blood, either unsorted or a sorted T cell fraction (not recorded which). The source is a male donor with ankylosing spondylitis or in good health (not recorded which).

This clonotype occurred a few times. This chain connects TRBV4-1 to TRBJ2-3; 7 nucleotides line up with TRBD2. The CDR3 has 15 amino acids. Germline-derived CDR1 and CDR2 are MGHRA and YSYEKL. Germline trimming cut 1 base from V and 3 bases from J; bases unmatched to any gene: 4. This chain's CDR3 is CASSQAPRETDTQYF. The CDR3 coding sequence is TGCGCCAGCAGCCAAGCTCCGCGGGAGACAGATACGCAGTATTTT.

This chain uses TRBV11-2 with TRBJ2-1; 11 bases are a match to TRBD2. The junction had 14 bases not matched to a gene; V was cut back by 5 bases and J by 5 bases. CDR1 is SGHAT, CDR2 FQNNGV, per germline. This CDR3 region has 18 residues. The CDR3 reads CASSPFPLAGGDHNEQFF. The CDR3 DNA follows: TGTGCCAGCAGCCCTTTCCCCCTAGCGGGAGGAGATCACAATGAGCAGTTCTTC.

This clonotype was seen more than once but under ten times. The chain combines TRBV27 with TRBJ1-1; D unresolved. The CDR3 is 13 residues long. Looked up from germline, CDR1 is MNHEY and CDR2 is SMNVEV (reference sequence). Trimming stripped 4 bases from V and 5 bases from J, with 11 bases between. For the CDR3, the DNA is TGTGCCAGCAGTTCCGCACGGAGAACTGAAGCTTTCTTT. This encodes CASSSARRTEAFF.

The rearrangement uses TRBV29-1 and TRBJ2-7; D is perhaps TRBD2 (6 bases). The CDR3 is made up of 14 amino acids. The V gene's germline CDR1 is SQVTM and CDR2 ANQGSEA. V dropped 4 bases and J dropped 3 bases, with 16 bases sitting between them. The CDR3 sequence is CSVVEGGGDYEQYF. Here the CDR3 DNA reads TGCAGCGTTGTGGAGGGCGGCGGAGACTACGAGCAGTACTTC.

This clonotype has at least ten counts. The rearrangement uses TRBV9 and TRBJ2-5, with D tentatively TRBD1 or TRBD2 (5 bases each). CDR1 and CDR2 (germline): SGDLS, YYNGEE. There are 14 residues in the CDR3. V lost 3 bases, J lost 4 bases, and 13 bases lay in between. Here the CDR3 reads CASSANIGGETQYF. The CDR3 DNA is TGTGCCAGCAGCGCAAACATTGGGGGAGAGACCCAGTACTTC.

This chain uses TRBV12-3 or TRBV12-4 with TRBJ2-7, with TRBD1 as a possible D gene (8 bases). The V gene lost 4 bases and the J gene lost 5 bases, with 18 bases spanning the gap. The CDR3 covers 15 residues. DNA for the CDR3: TGTGCCAGCAGTTCGGACAGGGAGGGGGAAAACGAGCAGTACTTC. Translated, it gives CASSSDREGENEQYF.

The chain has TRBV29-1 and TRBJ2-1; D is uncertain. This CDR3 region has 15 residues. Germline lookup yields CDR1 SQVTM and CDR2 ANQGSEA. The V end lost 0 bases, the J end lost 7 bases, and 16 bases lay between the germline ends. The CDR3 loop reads CSVEDLTRNGNEQFF. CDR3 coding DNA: TGCAGCGTTGAAGATCTGACCCGCAATGGGAATGAGCAGTTCTTC.

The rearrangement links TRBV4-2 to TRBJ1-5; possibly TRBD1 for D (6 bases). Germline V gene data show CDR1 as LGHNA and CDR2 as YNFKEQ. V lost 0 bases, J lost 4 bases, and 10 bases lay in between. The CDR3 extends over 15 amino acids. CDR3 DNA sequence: TGTGCCAGCAGCCAAGAGTGGGGGGCGAATCAGCCCCAGCATTTT. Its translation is CASSQEWGANQPQHF.

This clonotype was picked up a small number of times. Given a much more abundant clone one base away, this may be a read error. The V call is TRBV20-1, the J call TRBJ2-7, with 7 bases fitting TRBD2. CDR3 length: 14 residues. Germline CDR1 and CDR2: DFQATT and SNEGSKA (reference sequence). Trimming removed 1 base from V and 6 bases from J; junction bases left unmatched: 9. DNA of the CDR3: TGCAGTGCTAGAGGGGGGGGAGATTTAAGCGAGCAGTACTTC. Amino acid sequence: CSARGGGDLSEQYF.

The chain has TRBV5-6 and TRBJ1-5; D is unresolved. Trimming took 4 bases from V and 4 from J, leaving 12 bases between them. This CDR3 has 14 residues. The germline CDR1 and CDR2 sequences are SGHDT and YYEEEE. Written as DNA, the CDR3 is TGTGCCAGCAGCCATGTTTCAGGTAATCAGCCCCAGCATTTT. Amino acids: CASSHVSGNQPQHF.

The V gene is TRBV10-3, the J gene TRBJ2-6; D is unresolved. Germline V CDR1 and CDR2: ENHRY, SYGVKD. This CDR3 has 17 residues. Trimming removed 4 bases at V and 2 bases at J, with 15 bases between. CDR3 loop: CAISANSAIPGANVLTF. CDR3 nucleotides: TGTGCCATCAGTGCTAACAGTGCTATCCCTGGGGCCAACGTCCTGACTTTC.

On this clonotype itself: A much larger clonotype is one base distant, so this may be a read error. The CDR3 DNA follows: TGTGCCAGAGGAAGCGGTGACGTCCTGACTTTC. It codes for CARGSGDVLTF. The chain links TRBV6-5 to TRBJ2-6, with D possibly TRBD2 on 5 matching bases. The CDR3 totals 11 residues. V was shortened by 9 bases and J by 11 bases, with 11 bases between the two germline ends. The germline CDR1 and CDR2 sequences are MNHEY and SVGAGI.

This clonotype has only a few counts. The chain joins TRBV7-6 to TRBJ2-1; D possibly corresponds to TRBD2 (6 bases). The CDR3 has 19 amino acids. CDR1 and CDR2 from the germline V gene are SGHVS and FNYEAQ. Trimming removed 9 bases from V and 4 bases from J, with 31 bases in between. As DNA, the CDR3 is TGTGCCAGTCAAAGCGAAACGCGACTAGTCTCTATTGAATACAATGAGCAGTTCTTC. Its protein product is CASQSETRLVSIEYNEQFF.

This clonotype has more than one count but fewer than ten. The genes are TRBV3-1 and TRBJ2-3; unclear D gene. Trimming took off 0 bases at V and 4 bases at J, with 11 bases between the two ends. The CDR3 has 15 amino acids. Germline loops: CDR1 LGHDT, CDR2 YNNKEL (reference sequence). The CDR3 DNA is TGTGCCAGCAGCCAAGATTTCCTTGGGTCAGATACGCAGTATTTT. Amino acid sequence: CASSQDFLGSDTQYF.

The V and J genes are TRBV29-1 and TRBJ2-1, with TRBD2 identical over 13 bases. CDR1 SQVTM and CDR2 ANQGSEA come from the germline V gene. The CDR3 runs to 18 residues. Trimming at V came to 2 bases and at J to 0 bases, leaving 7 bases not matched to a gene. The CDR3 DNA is TGCAGCGTTGAAAGCCCGGGACTAGCGGGGAGCTCCTACAATGAGCAGTTCTTC. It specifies CSVESPGLAGSSYNEQFF.

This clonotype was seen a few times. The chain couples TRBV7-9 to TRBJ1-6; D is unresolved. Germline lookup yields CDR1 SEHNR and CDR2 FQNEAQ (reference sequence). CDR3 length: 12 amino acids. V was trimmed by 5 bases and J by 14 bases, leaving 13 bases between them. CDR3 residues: CASSLRGGTLHF. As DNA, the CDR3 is TGTGCCAGCAGCCTAAGAGGCGGAACCCTCCACTTT.

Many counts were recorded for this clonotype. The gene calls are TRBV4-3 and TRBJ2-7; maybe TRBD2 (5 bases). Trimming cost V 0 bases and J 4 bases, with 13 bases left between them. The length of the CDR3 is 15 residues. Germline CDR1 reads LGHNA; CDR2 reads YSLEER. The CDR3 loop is CASSQDLGSWYEQYF. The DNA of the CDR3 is TGCGCCAGCAGCCAAGATTTAGGGAGTTGGTACGAGCAGTACTTC.

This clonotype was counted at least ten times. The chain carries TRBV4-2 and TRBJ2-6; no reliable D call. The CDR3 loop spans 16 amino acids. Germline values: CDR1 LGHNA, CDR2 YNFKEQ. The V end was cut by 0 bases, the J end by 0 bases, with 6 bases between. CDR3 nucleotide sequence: TGTGCCAGCAGCCAAGATTCAAGCTCTGGGGCCAACGTCCTGACTTTC. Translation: CASSQDSSSGANVLTF.

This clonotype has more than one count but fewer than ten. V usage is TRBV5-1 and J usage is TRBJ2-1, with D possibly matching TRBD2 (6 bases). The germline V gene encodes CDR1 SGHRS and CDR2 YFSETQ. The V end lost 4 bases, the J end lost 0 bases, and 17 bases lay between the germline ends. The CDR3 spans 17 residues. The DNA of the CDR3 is TGCGCCAGCAGCGGACAAGCGGGCCGCACCTCCTACAATGAGCAGTTCTTC. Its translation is CASSGQAGRTSYNEQFF.

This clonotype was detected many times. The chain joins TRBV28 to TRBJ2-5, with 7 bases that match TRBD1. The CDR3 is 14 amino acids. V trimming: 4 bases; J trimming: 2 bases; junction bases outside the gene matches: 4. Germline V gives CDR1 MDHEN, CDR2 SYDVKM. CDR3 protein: CASSSRDRQETQYF. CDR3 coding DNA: TGTGCCAGCAGTTCCCGGGACAGACAAGAGACCCAGTACTTC.

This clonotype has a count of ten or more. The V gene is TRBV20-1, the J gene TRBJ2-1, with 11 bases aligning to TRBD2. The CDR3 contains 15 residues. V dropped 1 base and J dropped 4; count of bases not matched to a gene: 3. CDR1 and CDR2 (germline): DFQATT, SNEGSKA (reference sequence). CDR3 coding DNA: TGCAGTGCTAGAGTAGGACTAGCGGGTTACAATGAGCAGTTCTTC. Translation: CSARVGLAGYNEQFF.

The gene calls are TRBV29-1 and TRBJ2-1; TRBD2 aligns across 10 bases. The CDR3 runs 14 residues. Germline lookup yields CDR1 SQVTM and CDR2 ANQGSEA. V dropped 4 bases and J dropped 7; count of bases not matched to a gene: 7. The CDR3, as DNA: TGCAGCGTTGTCGCTAGCGGGAGTGAGAATGAGCAGTTCTTC. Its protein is CSVVASGSENEQFF.